This entry describes one T cell receptor (beta chain). This record comes from a study of blood T cell repertoires in COVID-19. The wider study: Researchers got acute and convalescent COVID-19 samples from the United States, Italy and Spain.

Assay: immunoSEQ multiplex PCR; the TCRdb copy retains only in-frame clones and omits some. The sample records some 230,000 clones, 86% being singletons. V lost 5 bases and J lost 0, with 6 bases in between. This CDR3 has 12 residues. Germline V gene sequence: CDR1 SGHDT, CDR2 YYEEEE. The chain couples TRBV5-6 to TRBJ2-7; D is undetermined. The material sequenced was peripheral blood. This receptor was identified in a man aged 25-40 years who had recovered from COVID-19. The CDR3 reads CASSSSSYEQYF. The DNA of the CDR3 is TGTGCCAGCAGTTCTAGCTCCTACGAGCAGTACTTC.